This TCR beta chain came from a study of OX40 agonist ivuxolimab in advanced cancers. Study in general: The drug used for patients, ivuxolimab, was an agonistic anti-OX40 (CD134) antibody. While on treatment, patients had intravenous ivuxolimab at 0.01 to 10 mg/kg every 2 weeks. Two cutaneous melanoma patients and one hepatocellular carcinoma patient, three in all, had partial responses. Findings and limits, study-wide: More expanded clones were found, on average, in CD8+ than in CD4+ T cells.

This CDR3 comprises 15 residues. Germline V gene lookup returns CDR1 MNHEY and CDR2 SVGAGI. The V end was cut by 8 bases, the J end by 1 base, with 17 bases between. Concerning this clone: Its specificity is not known.

The assay was immunoSEQ multiplex PCR, and TCRdb's table has in-frame clones only and misses some. The sample includes tens of thousands of clones, 86% of them seen just once. The chain links TRBV6-5 to TRBJ1-1; no firm D call. This receptor was identified in an adult with an advanced solid tumor such as melanoma, head and neck, liver or kidney cancer. The source material was CD4+ or CD8+ T cells sorted from blood, sampled in a trial of the OX40 agonist ivuxolimab. This CDR3 reads CASAPNWFGNTEAFF. The CDR3 coding sequence is TGTGCCAGCGCCCCAAATTGGTTTGGGAACACTGAAGCTTTCTTT.